This T cell receptor beta chain was sequenced for a study of CD8 T cells in ankylosing spondylitis. Whole-study results and caveats: Matched ankylosing spondylitis synovial fluid reportedly showed significant enrichment of disease-linked clones. A number of the motif variants had already been described in reactive arthritis synovial fluid and blood. Ankylosing spondylitis blood appeared to carry a characteristic TCR beta motif of several highly homologous variants.

This clonotype was found many times. The antigen remains undetermined. Sequence at one end of the junction differs from germline and may be a read error. The CDR3 covers 13 residues. Germline values: CDR1 SGHVS, CDR2 FQNEAQ. Quantitative 5'-RACE with molecular barcodes was used to make the TCR beta libraries. Each CDR3 protein is one row after TCRdb ran MiXCR on the 5' RACE reads. This table has about 840,000 distinct CDR3 sequences, about 12% appearing once. The receptor's source is a male donor with ankylosing spondylitis. Material for sequencing was blood, either unsorted or a sorted T cell fraction (not recorded which). The chain links TRBV7-8 to TRBJ2-7, with TRBD2 matching over 8 bases. The CDR3 nucleotides read TGTGCCAGCAGCGTAGGACTAGCCGCAACCTTTCATTTC. Translation: CASSVGLAATFHF.